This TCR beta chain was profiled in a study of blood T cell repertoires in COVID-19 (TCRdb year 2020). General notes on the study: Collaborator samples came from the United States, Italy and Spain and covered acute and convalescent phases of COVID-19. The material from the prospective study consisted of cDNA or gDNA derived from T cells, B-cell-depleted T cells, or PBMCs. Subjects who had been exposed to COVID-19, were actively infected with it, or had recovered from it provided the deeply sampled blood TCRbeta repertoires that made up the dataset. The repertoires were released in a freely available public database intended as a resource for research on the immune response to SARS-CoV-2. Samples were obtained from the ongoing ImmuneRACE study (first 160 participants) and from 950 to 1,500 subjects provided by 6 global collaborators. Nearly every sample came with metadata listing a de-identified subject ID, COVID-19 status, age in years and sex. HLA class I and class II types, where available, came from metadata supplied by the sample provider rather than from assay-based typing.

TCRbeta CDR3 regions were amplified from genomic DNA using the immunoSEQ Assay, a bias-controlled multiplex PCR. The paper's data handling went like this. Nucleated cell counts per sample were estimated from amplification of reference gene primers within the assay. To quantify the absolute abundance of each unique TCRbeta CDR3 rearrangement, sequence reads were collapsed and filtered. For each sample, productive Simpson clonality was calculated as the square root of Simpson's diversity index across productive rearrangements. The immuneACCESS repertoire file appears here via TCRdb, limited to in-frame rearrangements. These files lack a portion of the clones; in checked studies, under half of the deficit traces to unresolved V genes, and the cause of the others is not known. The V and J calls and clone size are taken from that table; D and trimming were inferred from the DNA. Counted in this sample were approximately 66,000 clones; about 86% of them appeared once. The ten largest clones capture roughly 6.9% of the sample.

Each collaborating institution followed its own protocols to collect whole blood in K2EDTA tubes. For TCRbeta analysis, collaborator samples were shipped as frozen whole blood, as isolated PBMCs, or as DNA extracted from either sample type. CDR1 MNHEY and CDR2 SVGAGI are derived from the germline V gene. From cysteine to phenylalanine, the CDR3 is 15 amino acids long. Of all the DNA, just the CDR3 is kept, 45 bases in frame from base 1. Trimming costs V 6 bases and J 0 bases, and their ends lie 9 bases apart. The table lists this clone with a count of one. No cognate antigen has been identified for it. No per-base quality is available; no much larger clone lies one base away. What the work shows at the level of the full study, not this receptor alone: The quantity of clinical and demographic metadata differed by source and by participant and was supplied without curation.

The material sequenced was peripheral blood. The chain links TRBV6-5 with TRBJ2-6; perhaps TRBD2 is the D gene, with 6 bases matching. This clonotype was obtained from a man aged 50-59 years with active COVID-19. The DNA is TGTGCCAGCAGGGGGGGAAGCTCTGGGGCCAACGTCCTGACTTTC. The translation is CASRGGSSGANVLTF.